This T cell receptor beta chain comes out of a study of blood T cell repertoires in COVID-19. Study overall: COVID-19 samples collected from the United States, Italy and Spain covered acute and convalescent phases.

In the original processing: Amplifying reference gene primers gave estimates of nucleated cell counts. The method was immunoSEQ multiplex PCR; TCRdb's version includes in-frame clones alone and lacks a portion of them. The D gene and trimming were derived from the DNA, and the V and J assignments and clone size from that table. The repertoire holds more than 250,000 clones, with almost 90% as singletons. Germline-derived CDR1 and CDR2 are SQVTM and ANQGSEA. V shed 4 bases and J shed 2 bases, with 6 bases lying between them. This CDR3 comprises 11 residues. Allocation to cohorts depended on clinical history reported by the participants.

The rearrangement uses TRBV29-1 and TRBJ2-7; D uncertain. This clonotype originated in a woman younger than 30 with acute COVID-19. The sample consisted of PBMCs or T cells enriched from blood (not recorded which). CDR3 sequence (DNA): TGCAGCGTTGGGGCAGCCTACGAGCAGTACTTC. Translation gives CSVGAAYEQYF.